These T cell receptor beta chains were read from a single sample in a study of blood T cell repertoires in COVID-19. Measured with immunoSEQ multiplex PCR; TCRdb has only the in-frame clones, and not every one. The sample has 200,000 to 300,000 clones; over 90% are singletons. The specimen was peripheral blood. The receptor source for this set is a man in his thirties or forties with COVID-19, enrolled during active disease. Each CDR3 is given with its conserved first and last residue. A D gene is named only where the DNA matches it firmly. A row's size may be missing; if present it is once, few, many or a size class.

size | length | D | J | V | CDR3 | DNA
. | 14 | . | TRBJ1-1 | TRBV2 | CASSDFPGETEAFF | TGTGCCAGCAGTGACTTCCCAGGGGAGACTGAAGCTTTCTTT
. | 17 | . | TRBJ2-3 | TRBV28 | CASSHLRVAKFKDTQYF | TGTGCCAGCAGCCACCTCCGGGTAGCGAAATTTAAAGATACGCAGTATTTT
. | 15 | TRBD2 | TRBJ2-1 | TRBV25-1 | CASSQIAGGQGEQFF | TGTGCCAGCAGTCAAATAGCGGGGGGGCAAGGAGAGCAGTTCTTC
. | 11 | . | TRBJ1-1 | TRBV6-5 | CASNHRDEAFF | TGTGCCAGCAATCACAGGGATGAAGCTTTCTTT
. | 19 | TRBD2 | TRBJ2-1 | TRBV5-4 | CASSLEISAGGSSYNEQFF | TGTGCCAGCAGCTTGGAAATTTCGGCGGGGGGGAGCTCCTACAATGAGCAGTTCTTC
. | 12 | . | TRBJ2-1 | TRBV30 | CAWSEGNNEQFF | TGTGCCTGGAGTGAGGGGAACAATGAGCAGTTCTTC
. | 15 | . | TRBJ1-3 | TRBV2 | CASSAEGGRGNTIYF | TGTGCCAGCAGTGCTGAAGGGGGAAGGGGAAACACCATATATTTT
. | 16 | TRBD1 | TRBJ2-1 | TRBV5-1 | CASSFGTGTGDLEQFF | TGCGCCAGCAGCTTTGGTACCGGGACAGGGGACCTAGAGCAGTTCTTC
. | 15 | TRBD1 | TRBJ1-4 | TRBV5-1 | CASSGGTGENEKLFF | TGCGCCAGCAGCGGCGGGACAGGGGAAAATGAAAAACTGTTTTTT
. | 12 | TRBD1 | TRBJ1-2 | TRBV29-1 | CSVPDRDYGYTF | TGCAGCGTACCCGACAGGGACTATGGCTACACCTTC
. | 15 | . | TRBJ1-6 | TRBV30 | CAWTLRGTYNSPLHF | TGTGCCTGGACCCTTAGAGGAACCTATAATTCACCCCTCCACTTT
. | 14 | . | TRBJ2-1 | TRBV7-9 | CASSLDSSYNEQFF | TGTGCCAGCAGCTTAGACAGCTCCTACAATGAGCAGTTCTTC
. | 15 | . | TRBJ1-5 | TRBV5-5 | CASSVTAGGNQPQHF | TGTGCCAGCAGCGTTACAGCGGGGGGCAATCAGCCCCAGCATTTT
. | 16 | . | TRBJ1-6 | TRBV4-1 | CASSQDLTGITSPLHF | TGCGCCAGCAGCCAAGATTTAACAGGGATCACTTCACCCCTCCACTTT
. | 15 | . | TRBJ2-5 | TRBV6-5 | CASSYSYRKAETQYF | TGTGCCAGCAGTTACTCATACAGGAAGGCGGAGACCCAGTACTTC
. | 15 | . | TRBJ1-1 | TRBV6-6 | CASSYSQGAGTEAFF | TGTGCCAGCAGTTACTCCCAAGGGGCTGGGACTGAAGCTTTCTTT
. | 15 | . | TRBJ1-4 | TRBV19 | CARRQERATNEKLFF | TGTGCCAGGAGACAGGAAAGGGCAACTAATGAAAAACTGTTTTTT
few | 14 | . | TRBJ2-1 | TRBV6-1 | CASSEGSHGGEQFF | TGTGCCAGCAGTGAAGGGTCTCACGGCGGTGAGCAGTTCTTC
few | 16 | TRBD1 | TRBJ1-4 | TRBV5-6 | CASSWTNRGTNEKLFF | TGTGCCAGCAGCTGGACTAACAGGGGTACTAATGAAAAACTGTTTTTT
. | 15 | . | TRBJ1-4 | TRBV29-1 | CSVGDSGVANEKLFF | TGCAGCGTTGGGGATTCAGGGGTGGCTAATGAAAAACTGTTTTTT
. | 18 | TRBD1 | TRBJ1-6 | TRBV7-2 | CASSLAHRTGSYNSPLHF | TGTGCCAGCAGCTTAGCGCACAGGACAGGGTCATATAATTCACCCCTCCACTTT
. | 12 | . | TRBJ1-2 | TRBV10-3 | CAISESQDGYTF | TGTGCCATCAGTGAGTCGCAGGATGGCTACACCTTC
many | 13 | . | TRBJ1-2 | TRBV28 | CASSLRGNYGYTF | TGTGCCAGCAGTTTACGGGGGAACTATGGCTACACCTTC
. | 13 | . | TRBJ1-6 | TRBV3-1/TRBV3-2 | CASSQTADSPLHF | TGTGCCAGCAGCCAGACAGCCGATTCACCCCTCCACTTT
. | 14 | . | TRBJ1-1 | TRBV6-5 | CASSNKRGSTEAFF | TGTGCCAGCAGTAATAAAAGAGGGAGCACTGAAGCTTTCTTT
. | 16 | . | TRBJ2-5 | TRBV7-7 | CASSPLRAGAKETQYF | TGTGCCAGCAGCCCTCTGAGGGCGGGGGCGAAAGAGACCCAGTACTTC
. | 14 | TRBD1 | TRBJ1-2 | TRBV30 | CAWTWTGTVDGYTF | TGTGCCTGGACATGGACAGGGACGGTCGATGGCTACACCTTC